The rows below give T cell receptor beta chains drawn from one sample of a study of OX40 agonist ivuxolimab in advanced cancers. This table comes from immunoSEQ multiplex PCR, and its TCRdb copy is limited to in-frame clones, with some not included. Found here are tens of thousands of clones, 89% of them singletons; the top ten hold about 12%. Source: CD4+ or CD8+ T cells sorted from blood, taken in a trial of the OX40 agonist ivuxolimab. The receptors were gathered from an adult with an advanced solid tumor such as melanoma, head and neck, liver or kidney cancer. Each CDR3 is given with its conserved first and last residue. A D gene is named only where the DNA matches it firmly. Clone size is stated in some rows and not others, as once, few, many or a class when expanded.

TRBJ1-4,-,-,TRBV9,TGTGCCAGCAGCGTATCCGGGACGGCGAATGAAAAACTGTTTTTT,CASSVSGTANEKLFF
TRBJ2-5,-,-,TRBV6-6,TGTGCCAGCAGAAACGGGTACATGTACCAAGAGACCCAGTACTTC,CASRNGYMYQETQYF
TRBJ1-2,TRBD1,few,TRBV7-9,TGTGCCAGCAGCTTAGGAGGGACAGCTTATGGCTACACCTTC,CASSLGGTAYGYTF
TRBJ2-3,-,-,TRBV7-6,TGTGCCAGCAGCTTAGCGGAGCGGGGCACAGATACGCAGTATTTT,CASSLAERGTDTQYF
TRBJ2-5,TRBD2,-,TRBV27,TGTGCCAGCAGTTTATCCGGCGGGAGAACGGAGACCCAGTACTTC,CASSLSGGRTETQYF
TRBJ2-7,-,-,TRBV5-1,TGCGCCAGCAGCTACGGGAGTTCGTACGAGCAGTACTTC,CASSYGSSYEQYF
TRBJ2-2,TRBD2,-,TRBV11-3,TGTGCCAGCAGCTCTTCCTTTGCTAGCGGTAACACCGGGGAGCTGTTTTTT,CASSSSFASGNTGELFF
TRBJ2-3,-,-,TRBV28,TGTGCCAGCAGTTCTTCAAGCTTCCTTGCTCTTACAGATACGCAGTATTTT,CASSSSSFLALTDTQYF
TRBJ2-5,-,few,TRBV28,TGTGCCAGCAGTTCGGACGGCCGGGCCCAGTACTTC,CASSSDGRAQYF
TRBJ2-1,-,once,TRBV27,TGTGCCAGCAGGTTAGCCCCGAGCTCCTACAATGAGCAGTTCTTC,CASRLAPSSYNEQFF
TRBJ2-7,-,once,TRBV14,TGTGCCAGCAGCCAATTGGGGACGGGGAAAACCTACGAGCAGTACTTC,CASSQLGTGKTYEQYF
TRBJ1-1,-,-,TRBV19,TGTGCCAGTAGTATGAGGGGTTACAGTGAAGCTTTCTTT,CASSMRGYSEAFF
TRBJ2-3,TRBD2,once,TRBV4-3,TGCGCCAGCAGCCAAGATACGAGCGGGAGCTTCGCAGATACGCAGTATTTT,CASSQDTSGSFADTQYF
TRBJ2-3,TRBD2,-,TRBV10-2,TGCGCCAGCAGTTGGACTAGCTTCGCAGATACGCAGTATTTT,CASSWTSFADTQYF
TRBJ1-1,-,-,TRBV2,TGTGCCAGCAGTGACGGGGGGCAGGTTGAAGCTTTCTTT,CASSDGGQVEAFF
TRBJ1-1,-,-,TRBV5-6,TGTGCCAGCAGCTTGTACCTGGGGCCCGCTGAAGCTTTCTTT,CASSLYLGPAEAFF
TRBJ1-1,TRBD1,-,TRBV19,TGTGCCAGTAGTTTTCGGACAGGGGGTCACACTGAAGCTTTCTTT,CASSFRTGGHTEAFF
TRBJ1-1,-,-,TRBV27,TGTGCCAGCAGTCCTCTCAGGGGAGATACTGAAGCTTTCTTT,CASSPLRGDTEAFF